The present T cell receptor beta chain was sequenced within a study of early T cells in non-severe SARS-CoV-2 infection. Study summary: With bulk RNA from unsorted whole blood as input, sequencing yielded unpaired chains. Study conclusions and caveats: The VDJdb matching leaned toward anti-spike CD8 responses and overlooked private and CD4 specificities.

The length of the CDR3 is 17 residues. V was pared by 3 bases and J by 3 bases, with 10 bases of the junction left unmatched. On this clonotype: The target antigen is unknown.

In the library, individual cDNA molecules carried attached unique molecular identifiers. TCRdb redid the calling of the 5' RACE reads with MiXCR, one entry per CDR3 protein. The sample lists about 33,000 distinct CDR3 sequences, less than 6% occurring once. The sample taken for sequencing was whole blood. The source is an adult who was a healthcare worker with PCR-confirmed SARS-CoV-2 infection or an uninfected control (not recorded which). The chain has TRBV12-3 or TRBV12-4 and TRBJ2-5; TRBD1 aligns across 10 bases. The CDR3 nucleotides read TGTGCCAGCAGTTTCGAACCCTCCGGGACAGGGGAAGAGACCCAGTACTTC. Encoded protein: CASSFEPSGTGEETQYF.